This entry concerns a single TCR beta chain. From germline, CDR1 is SQVTM and CDR2 ANQGSEA. CDR3 length: 13 amino acids. With 7 bases removed from V and 3 bases from J, the gap between germline ends came to 15 bases. Participants were placed into cohorts based on the clinical history they reported. This sample is part of a study of blood T cell repertoires in COVID-19. Overall study: COVID-19 samples, acute and convalescent, were from the United States, Italy and Spain. T cells, B-cell-depleted T cells, or PBMCs supplied cDNA or gDNA.

As originally analysed: Nucleated cell counts were estimated from reference gene primer amplification. Libraries were prepared by immunoSEQ multiplex PCR; TCRdb keeps only in-frame clonotypes and omits some of them. That table is the source of V, J and clone size, and D and trimming were worked out from the DNA. This sample carries 150,000 or so clones, roughly 90% of them seen once, and the ten largest clones take approximately 4%. The chain carries TRBV29-1 and TRBJ1-1; possible D gene TRBD1, 6 bases. The sequenced sample consisted of PBMCs or T cells enriched from blood (not recorded which). This TCR was sampled from a woman aged 40 to 49 who had been exposed to COVID-19. CDR3 in DNA: TGCAGCGAAAGCTACAGGGATGACACTGAAGCTTTCTTT. Translating gives CSESYRDDTEAFF.